One sample yielded the 24 T cell receptor beta chains listed below, sequenced in a study of control samples from healthy donors and cancer patients. Method: immunoSEQ multiplex PCR; TCRdb's copy keeps in-frame clones and lacks some. This sample has under 70,000 clones, with nearly 90% found just once. The material sequenced was blood. The receptors shown here come from a man aged 50 or older in good health.

DNA of the CDR3: TGTGCCAGCAGCTCCACCGACCGACAGGGGCATCAGCCCCAGCATTTT. This sequence encodes CASSSTDRQGHQPQHF. The chain recombines TRBV7-8 with TRBJ1-5, with 8 bases that match TRBD1. From germline, CDR1 is SGHVS and CDR2 FQNEAQ. The junction had 10 bases not matched to a gene; V was cut back by 4 bases and J by 5 bases. This CDR3 is built from 16 residues.

The chain combines TRBV11-2 with TRBJ2-5, with 7 nucleotides matching TRBD1. CDR3 length: 16 amino acids. Germline CDR1 and CDR2: SGHAT and FQNNGV. After removal of 6 bases from V and 3 bases from J, the junction contained 13 bases not matched to a gene. Here the CDR3 reads CASRTRTGTDEETQYF. CDR3 DNA: TGTGCCAGCAGAACAAGAACGGGGACAGACGAAGAGACCCAGTACTTC.

To note about this clone: A junction boundary mismatches the germline segment, possibly from a read error. The sample holds other DNA sequences that translate to the same CDR3. This chain's CDR3 is CAWSVDQETQYF. CDR3 DNA sequence: TGCGCCTGGAGTGTAGACCAAGAGACCCAGTACTTC. The V gene is TRBV30, the J gene TRBJ2-5, with D unresolved. Germline-derived CDR1 and CDR2 are GTSNPN and SVGIG (reference sequence). The CDR3 is made up of 12 amino acids. The full variable domain, completed using reference TRBV30 and TRBJ2-5, is SQTIHQWPATLVQPVGSPLSLECTVEGTSNPNLYWYRQAAGRGLQLLFYSVGIGQISSEVPQNLSASRPQDRQFILSSKKLLLSDSGFYLCAWSVDQETQYFGPGTRLLVL.

The genes are TRBV11-2 and TRBJ2-1; D unresolved. There are 14 residues in the CDR3. Per germline, CDR1 SGHAT and CDR2 FQNNGV. V lost 0 bases to trimming and J lost 4 bases, with 7 bases between them. The CDR3 spells CASSLDGSYNEQFF. The CDR3 region has the DNA TGTGCCAGCAGCTTAGACGGTTCTTACAATGAGCAGTTCTTC.

The V call is TRBV3-1 (or the pseudogene TRBV3-2), the J call TRBJ2-7; D gene ambiguous. The DNA matches TRBJ2-5 better at its end, which makes the J call doubtful. This CDR3 is 12 amino acids long. Germline V CDR1 and CDR2: LGHDT, YNNKEL (reference sequence). CDR3 in amino acids: CASSRSWETQYF. CDR3 DNA sequence: TGTGCCAGCAGCCGATCATGGGAGACCCAGTACTTC.

The V gene is TRBV2, the J gene TRBJ1-2; D unresolved. The V and J ends lost 6 bases and 3 bases respectively, with 8 bases between them. This CDR3 spans 12 amino acids. CDR1 and CDR2 from the germline V gene are SNHLY and FYNNEI. The CDR3 here is CASRQEDYGYTF. The CDR3 DNA reads as TGTGCCAGCAGACAAGAAGACTATGGCTACACCTTC.

This rearrangement joins TRBV27 to TRBJ2-1; 7 positions match TRBD2. Germline V lookup: CDR1 MNHEY, CDR2 SMNVEV (reference sequence). V dropped 4 bases and J dropped 8; count of bases not matched to a gene: 8. The length of the CDR3 is 14 residues. Written as DNA, the CDR3 is TGTGCCAGCAGTTGGGCGGGAGTTGTGGATGAGCAGTTCTTC. This sequence encodes CASSWAGVVDEQFF.

The gene calls are TRBV5-8 and TRBJ2-1; 16 bases align to TRBD2. Germline V gene lookup returns CDR1 SGHTS and CDR2 YDEGEE. There are 16 residues in the CDR3. Unmatched junction bases numbered 8, after V lost 5 bases and J lost 9 bases. Written as DNA, the CDR3 is TGTGCCAGCAGTTCCGGGACTAGCGGGAGGGCCGGTGAGCAGTTCTTC. Translated, it gives CASSSGTSGRAGEQFF.

The chain carries TRBV6-6 and TRBJ1-4, with no clear D. The CDR3 has 16 residues. V shed 2 bases and J shed 0 bases, with 10 bases lying between them. The germline V gene encodes CDR1 MNHNY and CDR2 SVGAGI (reference sequence). CDR3 DNA: TGTGCCAGCAGTTACGGTTTGCGGGCAACTAATGAAAAACTGTTTTTT. The encoded protein is CASSYGLRATNEKLFF.

This clone is a singleton in its sample. The rearrangement joins TRBV5-8 to TRBJ2-3, with 7 positions matching TRBD2. CDR1 is SGHTS, CDR2 YDEGEE, per germline. There are 17 residues in the CDR3. The J segment lost 1 base and the V segment lost 4 bases, leaving 12 bases of the junction unmatched. The DNA of the CDR3 is TGTGCCAGCAGCCCCACGCCGGCGGGAGCCCGCACAGATACGCAGTATTTT. Protein product: CASSPTPAGARTDTQYF.

The chain carries TRBV24-1 and TRBJ2-3; 7 bases line up with TRBD1. CDR1 KGHDR and CDR2 SFDVKD come from the germline V gene. The length of the CDR3 is 21 residues. Trimming took 5 bases from V and 0 from J; bases not matched to a gene: 22. In DNA, the CDR3 is TGTGCCACCAGTGGCCCTCGGACAGGTCCGGGACCGGGCCTTAGCACAGATACGCAGTATTTT. The encoded protein is CATSGPRTGPGPGLSTDTQYF.

The CDR3 nucleotides are TGCGCCAGCAGCCCCCAACTAGCGGGAGAAAACGAGCAGTACTTC. This codes for CASSPQLAGENEQYF. The chain joins TRBV5-1 to TRBJ2-7; 11 bases match TRBD2. The CDR3 is made up of 15 amino acids. V lost 4 bases to trimming and J lost 5 bases; unmatched junction nucleotides: 8. Germline V gene data show CDR1 as SGHRS and CDR2 as YFSETQ.

The chain links TRBV28 to TRBJ1-5; D not resolved. CDR1 and CDR2 from the germline V gene are MDHEN and SYDVKM. The CDR3 length is 14 residues. Between the trimmed V and J ends, which lost 1 base and 1 base, there was a span of 5 bases. CDR3 in amino acids: CASSLSQSNQPQHF. The CDR3, as DNA: TGTGCCAGCAGTTTATCACAGAGCAATCAGCCCCAGCATTTT.

The chain combines TRBV6-5 with TRBJ1-2; D may be TRBD1 (5 bases). The germline V gene has CDR1 MNHEY and CDR2 SVGAGI. This CDR3 has 13 amino acids. V lost 5 bases and J 5 bases, leaving 12 bases between the germline ends. The CDR3: CASSPRQLYGYTF. Here the CDR3 DNA reads TGTGCCAGCAGTCCGCGACAGTTATATGGCTACACCTTC.

The chain employs TRBV7-6 and TRBJ2-2; D unclear. The CDR3 extends over 15 amino acids. Germline CDR1 SGHVS, CDR2 FNYEAQ. Deletions cut 1 base from V and 1 base from J, with 7 bases between. CDR3 amino acids: CASSLGVQNTGELFF. CDR3 coding DNA: TGTGCCAGCAGCTTAGGCGTCCAGAACACCGGGGAGCTGTTTTTT.

This chain joins TRBV18 and TRBJ2-7; D remains ambiguous. The CDR3 has 14 amino acids. The V gene's germline CDR1 is KGHSH and CDR2 LQKENI. Trimming stripped 0 bases from V and 2 bases from J, with 8 bases between. CDR3 loop: CASSPPLQTYEQYF. The CDR3 DNA reads TGTGCCAGCTCACCACCTCTCCAGACCTACGAGCAGTACTTC.

The chain links TRBV7-6 to TRBJ2-3; no definite D call. The CDR3 runs 16 residues. V dropped 1 base and J dropped 0 bases, with 11 bases sitting between them. Germline lookup yields CDR1 SGHVS and CDR2 FNYEAQ. DNA of the CDR3: TGTGCCAGCAGCTTAGTGGCCACATCTAGCACAGATACGCAGTATTTT. The encoded protein is CASSLVATSSTDTQYF. Together with reference TRBV7-6 and TRBJ2-3, the CDR3 gives the full variable domain: GAGVSQSPRYKVTKRGQDVALRCDPISGHVSLYWYRQALGQGPEFLTYFNYEAQQDKSGLPNDRFSAERPEGSISTLTIQRTEQRDSAMYRCASSLVATSSTDTQYFGPGTRLTVL.

The chain carries TRBV6-1 and TRBJ2-7; D possibly corresponds to TRBD1 (6 bases). Germline V gene data show CDR1 as MNHNS and CDR2 as SASEGT. The CDR3 runs 14 residues. The V end was cut by 2 bases, the J end by 3 bases, with 11 bases between. The CDR3 spells CASSEWGQGYEQYF. As DNA, the CDR3 is TGTGCCAGCAGTGAATGGGGGCAGGGCTACGAGCAGTACTTC.

The V gene is TRBV5-8, the J gene TRBJ2-7; 7 nucleotides line up with TRBD1. In germline, CDR1 is SGHTS, CDR2 YDEGEE. V was clipped by 5 bases and J by 4 bases; unmatched bases: 6. The CDR3 has 13 residues. Here the CDR3 DNA reads TGTGCCAGCAGTTTTGACAGGGAGTACGAGCAGTACTTC. Its protein is CASSFDREYEQYF.

The rearrangement links TRBV28 to TRBJ1-1, with a possible D match to TRBD1 (6 bases). V gave up 11 bases and J gave up 2 bases, with 18 bases separating them. Per germline, CDR1 MDHEN and CDR2 SYDVKM. CDR3 length: 14 residues. Here the CDR3 DNA reads TGTGCCGGCCGCCACAGGGTACGTAACACTGAAGCTTTCTTT. Translation: CAGRHRVRNTEAFF.

J is TRBJ1-3 and V is TRBV9, with no clear D. V lost 1 base and J 0 bases, leaving 11 bases between the germline ends. The germline CDR1 and CDR2 sequences are SGDLS and YYNGEE. This CDR3 has 16 residues. The CDR3 DNA reads TGTGCCAGCAGCGTAAATATGGGGAGCTCTGGAAACACCATATATTTT. Translated, it gives CASSVNMGSSGNTIYF.

Only a few counts were recorded for this clone. This sequence joins TRBV18 and TRBJ2-7; D perhaps matches TRBD1 (6 bases). CDR1 is KGHSH and CDR2 is LQKENI in the germline V gene. Trimming stripped 3 bases from V and 3 bases from J, with 9 bases between. The CDR3 contains 13 residues. Here the CDR3 DNA reads TGTGCCAGCTCACCGGACAGCCTCTACGAGCAGTACTTC. It codes for CASSPDSLYEQYF.

The chain employs TRBV28 and TRBJ1-4; D is possibly TRBD1 (6 bases). V was shortened by 5 bases and J by 5 bases, with 15 bases between the two germline ends. There are 15 residues in the CDR3. Germline lookup yields CDR1 MDHEN and CDR2 SYDVKM. The CDR3 loop is CASSLPQGVNEKLFF. Here the CDR3 DNA reads TGTGCCAGCAGTCTCCCACAGGGAGTCAATGAAAAACTGTTTTTT.

This clone has only one observation. The CDR3 protein is CASSQTSGVGAFF. The CDR3 coding sequence is TGCGCCAGCAGCCAAACCTCAGGGGTCGGTGCTTTCTTT. J is TRBJ1-1 and V is TRBV4-3, with a weak D call TRBD1 (6 bases). This CDR3 is 13 amino acids long. The V gene lost 2 bases and the J gene lost 11 bases, with 15 bases spanning the gap. CDR1 and CDR2 (germline): LGHNA, YSLEER.